This T cell receptor (beta chain) was sequenced in a study of CXCR3-negative and CXCR3-positive naive CD8 T cells. Study-level findings and limits: The TRB CDR3s that CXCR3-positive naive cells carried were more hydrophobic than those of CXCR3-negative naive cells.

With regard to this clonotype: Its specificity is unknown.

Investigators sorted each CD8+ T cell subset in triplicate, taking approximately 300,000 cells each time. Germline values: CDR1 SGHRS, CDR2 YFSETQ. CDR3 length: 14 amino acids. With UMI labels, 5' RACE was used to prepare the TRB cDNA libraries. TCRdb reprocessed the 5' RACE reads; each CDR3 protein has one entry and no DNA is given. The listing contains roughly 110,000 distinct CDR3 sequences. The source of this sequence is a human donor in good health. Some clones in this sample may be carry-over from other donors' samples. The chain links TRBV5-1 to TRBJ2-7; checking the TCRdb D call of TRBD1 is not possible without DNA. Sequenced input: naive CXCR3+ CD8+ T cells from blood. The sample's subset: CD45RO-CCR7+CD27+CD95- naive CD8+ T cells expressing CXCR3 (TNR3+). The CDR3 sequence is CASSLAVGAYEQYF.